The entry that follows covers one T cell receptor (beta chain) sequence. Germline CDR1 and CDR2: MNHEY and SVGEGT. The CDR3 sequence is 15 residues long. Libraries were UMI-labeled 5' RACE TRB cDNA. TCRdb processed the 5' RACE reads again and assigns one entry to each CDR3 protein, with no DNA. In total, the table holds approximately 62,000 distinct CDR3 sequences. This specimen belongs to a study of CXCR3-negative and CXCR3-positive naive CD8 T cells. Sequenced material: naive CXCR3- CD8+ T cells from blood. Subset: CD45RO-CCR7+CD27+CD95- naive CD8+ T cells lacking CXCR3 (TNR3-). The genes are TRBV6-2 or TRBV6-3 and TRBJ1-1; TCRdb's D call, TRBD1, is unchecked because there is no DNA. The source is a human donor in good health. Some clones in this sample may be carry-over from other donors' samples. CDR3 residues: CASSDTLKQGTEAFF.